Each of the 5 T cell receptor beta chains below was sequenced from the same sample in a study of human versus mouse CDR3 diversity and MHC coevolution. The method was immunoSEQ multiplex PCR; TCRdb's version includes in-frame clones alone and lacks a portion of them. The sample carries some 80,000 clones, 80% to 95% recorded once. The sequencing input was naive CD4+ T cells from blood. Subset reported: CD45RO-negative CD62L-positive naive CD4 T cells. All receptors derive from a person between 25 and 70 years old in good health.

This chain links TRBV19 with TRBJ1-5; D is ambiguous. The CDR3 spans 14 residues. Germline V CDR1 and CDR2: LNHDA, SQIVND (reference sequence). The V and J ends lost 0 bases and 6 bases respectively, with 9 bases between them. CDR3 sequence: CASSIDLGPQPQHF. The CDR3 coding sequence is TGTGCCAGTAGTATAGATCTAGGTCCTCAGCCCCAGCATTTT. Complete variable domain (other parts from reference TRBV19 and TRBJ1-5): DGGITQSPKYLFRKEGQNVTLSCEQNLNHDAMYWYRQDPGQGLRLIYYSQIVNDFQKGDIAEGYSVSREKKESFPLTVTSAQKNPTAFYLCASSIDLGPQPQHFGDGTRLSIL.

J is TRBJ2-1 and V is TRBV5-1; TRBD2 agrees at 9 bases. The germline V gene encodes CDR1 SGHRS and CDR2 YFSETQ. CDR3 length: 17 amino acids. J lost 3 bases, V lost 1 base, and 8 bases had no gene match. This chain's CDR3 is CASSLWFSGSLYNEQFF. Here the CDR3 DNA reads TGCGCCAGCAGCTTGTGGTTTAGCGGGAGTCTCTACAATGAGCAGTTCTTC.

For the CDR3, the DNA is TGTGCCAGTAGTAGAAGAGACAGGGACAATCAGCCCCAGCATTTT. Translated: CASSRRDRDNQPQHF. The chain links TRBV19 to TRBJ1-5, with 7 bases aligning to TRBD1. V lost 4 bases to trimming and J lost 3 bases; unmatched junction nucleotides: 6. The CDR3 is 15 residues long. Per the germline V gene, CDR1 is LNHDA and CDR2 is SQIVND (reference sequence).

The V call is TRBV6-1, the J call TRBJ2-2, with a tentative D call TRBD2 (6 bases). Germline assignment: CDR1 MNHNS and CDR2 SASEGT. The CDR3 totals 13 residues. The V end lost 4 bases, the J end lost 5 bases, and 8 bases lay between the germline ends. The CDR3 protein is CASSGGLTGELFF. CDR3 bases: TGTGCCAGCAGTGGGGGACTTACCGGGGAGCTGTTTTTT.

The chain combines TRBV15 with TRBJ2-3, with 8 bases identical to TRBD2. This CDR3 region has 14 residues. Germline values: CDR1 LNHNV, CDR2 YYDKDF (reference sequence). V shed 3 bases, J shed 6 bases, and the junction held 5 bases outside the gene matches. This CDR3 is CATSSRSGGDTQYF. The CDR3 DNA reads TGTGCCACCAGCAGTAGGTCGGGAGGGGATACGCAGTATTTT.